Shown below are 14 T cell receptor beta chains from a single sample sequenced in a study of control samples from healthy donors and cancer patients. This table comes from immunoSEQ multiplex PCR, and its TCRdb copy is limited to in-frame clones, with some not included. Of some 150,000 clones listed, 90% to 95% were seen once; the top ten hold approximately 14%. The specimen sequenced was blood. The receptor set was obtained from a man between 35 and 55 years old in good health.

The genes are TRBV7-9 and TRBJ1-1, with 8 bases identical to TRBD1. V lost 5 bases, J lost 6 bases, and 11 bases stayed unmatched. The CDR3 sequence is 15 residues long. From germline, CDR1 is SEHNR and CDR2 FQNEAQ (reference sequence). The CDR3 bases are TGTGCCAGCAGCGAAGGACAGGGAGTGGGTCCTGAAGCTTTCTTT. Translation: CASSEGQGVGPEAFF.

This clone was picked up one time. The chain links TRBV6-4 to TRBJ2-2, with TRBD1 identical over 8 bases. The V gene end was trimmed by 5 bases and the J gene end by 2 bases; junction bases not matched to a gene: 13. Germline assignment: CDR1 MRHNA and CDR2 SNTAGT. The CDR3 extends over 18 amino acids. This CDR3 reads CASSLNPRDRLNTGELFF. As DNA, the CDR3 is TGTGCCAGCAGTCTCAACCCCCGGGACAGGCTTAACACCGGGGAGCTGTTTTTT.

This chain joins TRBV9 and TRBJ1-2; D possibly corresponds to TRBD1 (6 bases). The CDR3 has 14 amino acids. Deletions cut 3 bases from V and 8 bases from J, with 17 bases between. Germline CDR1 and CDR2: SGDLS and YYNGEE. The CDR3 protein is CASSEPRGLGGYTF. As DNA, the CDR3 is TGTGCCAGCAGCGAGCCCCGGGGGCTCGGAGGCTACACCTTC. Together with reference TRBV9 and TRBJ1-2, the CDR3 gives the full variable domain: DSGVTQTPKHLITATGQRVTLRCSPRSGDLSVYWYQQSLDQGLQFLIQYYNGEERAKGNILERFSAQQFPDLHSELNLSSLELGDSALYFCASSEPRGLGGYTFGSGTRLTVV.

The chain has TRBV9 and TRBJ2-3; D might be TRBD2 (5 bases). In germline, CDR1 is SGDLS, CDR2 YYNGEE. Trimming stripped 4 bases from V and 2 bases from J, with 14 bases between. The CDR3 is 15 amino acids. CDR3: CASSSLARYTDTQYF. CDR3 sequence (DNA): TGTGCCAGCAGCTCTCTAGCACGCTACACAGATACGCAGTATTTT.

J is TRBJ1-2 and V is TRBV10-3, with a tentative D call TRBD1 (6 bases). V lost 0 bases and J lost 0, with 11 bases in between. Germline-derived CDR1 and CDR2 are ENHRY and SYGVKD. The CDR3 sequence is 16 residues long. This chain's CDR3 is CAISESRGVANYGYTF. The CDR3 DNA reads TGTGCCATCAGTGAGTCGAGGGGGGTAGCTAACTATGGCTACACCTTC.

The CDR3 coding sequence is TGCGCCAGCAGCGAATTCGGGACTAGCGGGATCTACGAGCAGTACTTC. Protein: CASSEFGTSGIYEQYF. The chain couples TRBV5-1 to TRBJ2-7; TRBD2 matches at 13 bases. In germline, CDR1 is SGHRS, CDR2 YFSETQ. The trim removed 4 bases at V and 3 bases at J, leaving 7 bases unmatched. This CDR3 has 16 amino acids.

V usage is TRBV6-5 and J usage is TRBJ1-1; 7 bases fit TRBD1. The CDR3 sequence is 13 residues long. The germline CDR1 and CDR2 sequences are MNHEY and SVGAGI. Unmatched junction bases numbered 4, after V lost 6 bases and J lost 3 bases. For the CDR3, the DNA is TGTGCCAGCAGGTATGGGACAGACACTGAAGCTTTCTTT. This translates into CASRYGTDTEAFF.

The V gene is TRBV6-5, the J gene TRBJ1-1; no reliable D call. The V end lost 6 bases, the J end lost 0 bases, and 8 bases lay between the germline ends. CDR3 size: 13 residues. Germline V gene lookup returns CDR1 MNHEY and CDR2 SVGAGI. The chain's CDR3 is CASRRGLNTEAFF. As DNA, the CDR3 is TGTGCCAGCAGACGCGGGTTGAACACTGAAGCTTTCTTT.

The rearrangement uses TRBV14 and TRBJ2-5, with TRBD2 matching 7 bases. The CDR3 is 19 residues long. The germline CDR1 and CDR2 sequences are SGHDN and FVKESK. Trimming took 0 bases from V and 1 from J; bases not matched to a gene: 14. Here the CDR3 reads CASSQEWGSRASGQETQYF. The CDR3 region has the DNA TGTGCCAGCAGCCAAGAGTGGGGGTCAAGAGCTAGCGGCCAAGAGACCCAGTACTTC.

As for this clone: The identical CDR3 is also encoded by other nucleotide sequences in the sample. The chain employs TRBV13 and TRBJ2-1; D possibly uses TRBD1 or TRBD2 (8 bases each). Germline V gene data show CDR1 as PRHDT and CDR2 as FYEKMQ (reference sequence). The CDR3 extends over 17 amino acids. Trimming left V 5 bases short and J 8 bases short, with 25 bases between. The DNA of the CDR3 is TGTGCCAGCAGCAGCAGACAGGGGTCGGGGGGGCTGGATGAGCAGTTCTTC. Protein sequence: CASSSRQGSGGLDEQFF.

J is TRBJ1-3 and V is TRBV6-6; possible D gene TRBD1, 5 bases. The CDR3 contains 15 residues. Trimming removed 6 bases from V and 0 bases from J, with 12 bases in between. Per the germline V gene, CDR1 is MNHNY and CDR2 is SVGAGI (reference sequence). The CDR3 sequence: CASRQRQNSGNTIYF. The CDR3 bases are TGTGCCAGCAGACAGAGACAGAACTCTGGAAACACCATATATTTT.

The chain has TRBV4-1 and TRBJ2-2; 9 bases line up with TRBD1. Germline loops: CDR1 MGHRA, CDR2 YSYEKL. The CDR3 is made up of 15 amino acids. Losses at the gene ends were 6 bases for V and 5 bases for J; bases not matched to a gene: 7. The CDR3 DNA sequence: TGCGCCAGCAGAGCCGGGACAGGGTTAACCGGGGAGCTGTTTTTT. Amino acid sequence: CASRAGTGLTGELFF.

This sequence joins TRBV4-1 and TRBJ1-2; D unclear. Trimming removed 0 bases at V and 8 bases at J, with 16 bases between. Germline assignment: CDR1 MGHRA and CDR2 YSYEKL. This CDR3 region has 15 residues. DNA for the CDR3: TGCGCCAGCAGCCAAGATAGTTTAATGGGCAGGGGCTACACCTTC. It specifies CASSQDSLMGRGYTF.

The chain employs TRBV13 and TRBJ1-2; no definite D call. The length of the CDR3 is 15 residues. Trimming cost V 1 base and J 1 base, with 10 bases left between them. The germline gives CDR1 PRHDT, CDR2 FYEKMQ (reference sequence). CDR3 sequence: CASSLAEQLNYGYTF. The CDR3 bases are TGTGCCAGCAGCTTAGCGGAGCAGCTTAACTATGGCTACACCTTC.